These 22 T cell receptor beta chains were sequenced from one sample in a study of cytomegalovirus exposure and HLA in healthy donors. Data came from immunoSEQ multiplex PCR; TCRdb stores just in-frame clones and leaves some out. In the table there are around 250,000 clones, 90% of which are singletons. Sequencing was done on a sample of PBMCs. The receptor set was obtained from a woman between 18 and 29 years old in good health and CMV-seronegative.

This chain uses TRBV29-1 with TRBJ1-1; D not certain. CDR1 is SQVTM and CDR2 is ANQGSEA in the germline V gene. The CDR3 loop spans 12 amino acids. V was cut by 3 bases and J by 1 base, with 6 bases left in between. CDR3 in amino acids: CSVDLANTEAFF. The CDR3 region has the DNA TGCAGCGTTGATTTGGCGAACACTGAAGCTTTCTTT.

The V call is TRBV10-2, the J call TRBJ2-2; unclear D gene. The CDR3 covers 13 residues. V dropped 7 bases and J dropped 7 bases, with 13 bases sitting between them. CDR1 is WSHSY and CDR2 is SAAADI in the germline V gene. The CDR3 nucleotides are TGCGCCAGCACGAAAAATAGTGGCGGGGAGCTGTTTTTT. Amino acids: CASTKNSGGELFF.

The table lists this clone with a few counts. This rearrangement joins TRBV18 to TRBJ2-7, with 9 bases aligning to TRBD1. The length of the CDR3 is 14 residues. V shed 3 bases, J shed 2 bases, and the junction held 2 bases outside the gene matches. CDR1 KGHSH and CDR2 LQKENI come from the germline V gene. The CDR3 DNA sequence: TGTGCCAGCTCACCGGGGACAGGGACCTACGAGCAGTACGTC. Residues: CASSPGTGTYEQYV.

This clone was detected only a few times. CDR3 amino acids: CASSLAGGGSGELFF. CDR3 nucleotide sequence: TGTGCCAGCAGCTTAGCTGGCGGGGGGTCCGGGGAGCTGTTTTTT. The rearrangement joins TRBV7-6 to TRBJ2-2; 8 bases match TRBD2. The CDR3 contains 15 residues. Trimming removed 0 bases from V and 6 bases from J; junction bases left unmatched: 3. Germline V gives CDR1 SGHVS, CDR2 FNYEAQ.

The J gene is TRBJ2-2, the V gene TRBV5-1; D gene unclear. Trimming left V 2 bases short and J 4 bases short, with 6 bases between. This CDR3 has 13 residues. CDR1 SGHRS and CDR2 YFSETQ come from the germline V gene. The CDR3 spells CASSFVVTGELFF. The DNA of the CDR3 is TGCGCCAGCAGCTTCGTTGTCACCGGGGAGCTGTTTTTT.

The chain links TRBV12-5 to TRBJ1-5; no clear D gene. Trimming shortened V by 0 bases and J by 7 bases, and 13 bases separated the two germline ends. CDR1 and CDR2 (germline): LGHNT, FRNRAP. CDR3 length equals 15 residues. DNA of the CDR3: TGTGCTAGTGGTTTGGTAAAGCCCGTCGGGCAGCCCCAGCATTTT. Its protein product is CASGLVKPVGQPQHF.

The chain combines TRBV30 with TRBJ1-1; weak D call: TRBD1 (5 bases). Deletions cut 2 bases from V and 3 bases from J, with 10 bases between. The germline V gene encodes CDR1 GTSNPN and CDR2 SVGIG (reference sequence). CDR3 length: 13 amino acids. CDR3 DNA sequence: TGTGCCTGGAGTCCCCGACAGTACACTGAAGCTTTCTTT. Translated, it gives CAWSPRQYTEAFF.

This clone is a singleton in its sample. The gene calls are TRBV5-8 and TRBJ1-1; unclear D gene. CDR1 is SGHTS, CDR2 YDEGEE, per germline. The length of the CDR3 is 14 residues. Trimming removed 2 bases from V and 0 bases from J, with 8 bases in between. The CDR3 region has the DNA TGTGCCAGCAGCTTAGTCAGTATGAACACTGAAGCTTTCTTT. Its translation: CASSLVSMNTEAFF.

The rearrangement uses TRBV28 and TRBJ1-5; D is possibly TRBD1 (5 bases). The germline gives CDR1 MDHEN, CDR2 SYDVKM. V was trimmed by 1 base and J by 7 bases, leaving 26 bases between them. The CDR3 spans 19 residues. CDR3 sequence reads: CASSLYPGLKGSSRQPQHF. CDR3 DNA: TGTGCCAGCAGTTTATATCCGGGACTGAAAGGATCGTCTAGACAGCCCCAGCATTTT.

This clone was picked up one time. CDR3 coding DNA: TGTGCCAGCAGACTACACCTCGGGACAGCGGCAACTAATGAAAAACTGTTTTTT. Protein: CASRLHLGTAATNEKLFF. The chain carries TRBV28 and TRBJ1-4; 7 bases line up with TRBD1. The CDR3 length is 18 residues. Per the germline V gene, CDR1 is MDHEN and CDR2 is SYDVKM. J gave up 0 bases and V 6 bases, and 13 bases lay outside the gene matches.

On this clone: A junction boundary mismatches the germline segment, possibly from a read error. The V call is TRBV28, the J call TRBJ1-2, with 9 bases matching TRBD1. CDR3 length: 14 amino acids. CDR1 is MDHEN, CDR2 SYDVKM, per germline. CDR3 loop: CASSFLGQGIMVSF. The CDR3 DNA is TGTGCCAGCAGTTTTTTAGGACAGGGGATTATGGTGTCGTTC.

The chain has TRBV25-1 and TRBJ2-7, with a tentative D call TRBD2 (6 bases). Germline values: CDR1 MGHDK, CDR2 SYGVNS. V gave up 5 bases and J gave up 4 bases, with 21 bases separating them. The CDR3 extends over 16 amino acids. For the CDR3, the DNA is TGTGCCAGCAGTTCCTTGCTAGCGCCCCGGATGTACGAGCAGTACTTC. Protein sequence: CASSSLLAPRMYEQYF.

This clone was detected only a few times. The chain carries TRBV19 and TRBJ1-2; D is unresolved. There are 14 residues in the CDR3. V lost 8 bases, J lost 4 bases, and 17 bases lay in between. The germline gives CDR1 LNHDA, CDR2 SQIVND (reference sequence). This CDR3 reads CASEVSGNPYGYTF. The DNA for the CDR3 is TGTGCCAGTGAGGTGTCCGGGAATCCCTATGGCTACACCTTC.

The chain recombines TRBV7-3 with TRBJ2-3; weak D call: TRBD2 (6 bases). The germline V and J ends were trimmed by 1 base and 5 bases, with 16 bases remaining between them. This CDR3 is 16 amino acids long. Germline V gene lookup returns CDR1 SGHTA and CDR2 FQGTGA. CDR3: CASSLRAGRLGDTQYF. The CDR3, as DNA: TGTGCCAGCAGCTTAAGGGCGGGACGCCTGGGAGATACGCAGTATTTT.

The CDR3 sequence: CASSQGLAGGTDTQYF. The CDR3 DNA sequence: TGTGCCAGCAGCCAAGGACTAGCGGGGGGCACAGATACGCAGTATTTT. The chain has TRBV7-2 and TRBJ2-3, with TRBD2 identical over 13 bases. The CDR3 consists of 16 residues. Germline V gives CDR1 SGHTA, CDR2 FQGNSA. The V and J ends lost 5 bases and 1 base, in that order; junction bases with no gene match: 3.

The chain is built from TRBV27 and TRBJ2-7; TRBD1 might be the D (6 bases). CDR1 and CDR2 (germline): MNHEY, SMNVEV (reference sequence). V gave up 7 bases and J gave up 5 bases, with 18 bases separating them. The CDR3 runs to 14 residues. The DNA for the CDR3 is TGTGCCAGCACCACACAGGGTCGAGAGAACGAGCAGTACTTC. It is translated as CASTTQGRENEQYF.

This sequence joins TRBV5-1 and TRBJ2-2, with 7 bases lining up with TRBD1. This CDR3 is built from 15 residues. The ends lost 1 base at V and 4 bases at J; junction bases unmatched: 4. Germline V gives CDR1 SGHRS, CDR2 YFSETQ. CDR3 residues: CASSLTGQSTGELFF. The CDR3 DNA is TGCGCCAGCAGCTTGACGGGACAGTCCACCGGGGAGCTGTTTTTT.

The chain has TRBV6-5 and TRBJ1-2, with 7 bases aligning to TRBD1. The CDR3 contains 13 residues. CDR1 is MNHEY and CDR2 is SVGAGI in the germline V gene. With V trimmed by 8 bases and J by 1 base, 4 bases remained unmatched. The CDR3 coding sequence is TGTGCCAGCGGACAGGCCAGTAACTATGGCTACACCTTC. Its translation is CASGQASNYGYTF.

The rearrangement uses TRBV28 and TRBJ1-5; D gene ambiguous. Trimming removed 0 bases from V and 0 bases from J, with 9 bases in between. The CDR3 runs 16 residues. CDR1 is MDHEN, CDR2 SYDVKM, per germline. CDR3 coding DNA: TGTGCCAGCAGTTTATGGGGCAGCAATAGCAATCAGCCCCAGCATTTT. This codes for CASSLWGSNSNQPQHF.

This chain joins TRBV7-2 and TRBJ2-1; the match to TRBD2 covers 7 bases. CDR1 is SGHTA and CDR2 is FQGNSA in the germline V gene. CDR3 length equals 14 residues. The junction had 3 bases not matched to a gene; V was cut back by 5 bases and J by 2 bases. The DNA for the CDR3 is TGTGCCAGCAGCCCGAGCGGGACCTACAATGAGCAGTTCTTC. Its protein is CASSPSGTYNEQFF. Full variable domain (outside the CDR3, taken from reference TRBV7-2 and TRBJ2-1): GAGVSQSPSNKVTEKGKDVELRCDPISGHTALYWYRQSLGQGLEFLIYFQGNSAPDKSGLPSDRFSAERTGGSVSTLTIQRTQQEDSAVYLCASSPSGTYNEQFFGPGTRLTVL.

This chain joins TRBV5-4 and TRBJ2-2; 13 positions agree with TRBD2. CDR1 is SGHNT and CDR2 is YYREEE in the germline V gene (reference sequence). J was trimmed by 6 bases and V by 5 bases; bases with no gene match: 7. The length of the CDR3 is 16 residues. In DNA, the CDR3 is TGTGCCAGCAGTTCACTAGCGGGGGGGCCCCCCGGGGAGCTGTTTTTT. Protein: CASSSLAGGPPGELFF.

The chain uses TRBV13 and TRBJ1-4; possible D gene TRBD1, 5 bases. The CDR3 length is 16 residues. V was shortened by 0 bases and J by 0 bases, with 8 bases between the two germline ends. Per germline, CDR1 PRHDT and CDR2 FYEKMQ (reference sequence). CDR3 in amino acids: CASSLGSGATNEKLFF. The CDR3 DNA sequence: TGTGCCAGCAGCTTAGGTTCGGGGGCAACTAATGAAAAACTGTTTTTT.